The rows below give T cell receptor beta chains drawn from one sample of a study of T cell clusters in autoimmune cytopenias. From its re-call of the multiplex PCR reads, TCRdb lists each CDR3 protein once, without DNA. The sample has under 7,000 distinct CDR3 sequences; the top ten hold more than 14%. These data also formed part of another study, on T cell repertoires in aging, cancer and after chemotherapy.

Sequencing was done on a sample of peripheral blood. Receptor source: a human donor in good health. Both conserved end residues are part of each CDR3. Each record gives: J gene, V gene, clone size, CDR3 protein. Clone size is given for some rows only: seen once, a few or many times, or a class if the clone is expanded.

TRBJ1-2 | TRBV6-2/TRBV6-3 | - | CASRNLGGRRYGYTF
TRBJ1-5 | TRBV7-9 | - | CASSLAKGPQHF
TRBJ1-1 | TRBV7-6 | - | CASSYGVGENTEAFF
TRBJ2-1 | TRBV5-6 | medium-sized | CASSLASVIEQFF
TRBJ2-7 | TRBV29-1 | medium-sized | CSVEGVGYEQYF
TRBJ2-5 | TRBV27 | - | CASSPSAWETQYF
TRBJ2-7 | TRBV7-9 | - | CASSSWEGPTYEQYF
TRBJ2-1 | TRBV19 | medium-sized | CASTPASGSYNEQFF
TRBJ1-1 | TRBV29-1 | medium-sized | CSVSTGRNTEAFF
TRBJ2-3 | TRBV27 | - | CASSLGGGAADTQYF
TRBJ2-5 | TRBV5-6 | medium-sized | CASSLGTTYQETQYF
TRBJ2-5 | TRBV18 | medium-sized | CASSPTQIRQETQYF
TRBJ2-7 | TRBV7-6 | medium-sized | CASSMGPNYEQYF
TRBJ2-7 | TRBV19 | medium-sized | CASSMGQVSYEQYF
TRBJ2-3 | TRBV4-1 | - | CASSQEELSTDTQYF
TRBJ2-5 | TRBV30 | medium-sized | CAWSVRTGGAETQYF
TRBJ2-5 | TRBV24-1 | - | CATSDWTGGLETQYF
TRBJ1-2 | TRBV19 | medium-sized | CASSTLNAMEGYTF
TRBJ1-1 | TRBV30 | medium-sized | CAWSVGQMNTEAFF
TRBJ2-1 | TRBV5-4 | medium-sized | CASSPPGLAGGNEQFF
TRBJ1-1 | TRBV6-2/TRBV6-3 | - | CASSPEIGRGHGNTEAFF
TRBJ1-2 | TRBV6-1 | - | CASSVLGPGGYTF
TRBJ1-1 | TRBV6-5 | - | CASSSGTNPTEAFF
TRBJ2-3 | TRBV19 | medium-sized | CASSSGLKIDTQYF
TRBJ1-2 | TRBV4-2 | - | CASSQEGTGDYGYTF
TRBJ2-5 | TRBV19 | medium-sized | CASSIVWTIQETQYF